The rows below give T cell receptor beta chains drawn from one sample of a study of T-cell reconstitution after alpha-beta-depleted transplantation in children. TCRdb ran MiXCR on the PCR reads and lists one entry per CDR3 protein. Among about 980,000 distinct CDR3 sequences listed, roughly 31% were seen once. Sequenced here: PBMCs, mostly from graft donor cells, sampled 360 days after TCRalphabeta/CD19-depleted stem cell transplant. The receptors here all came from a boy in the first two years of life who had a stem cell transplant for SCID, so the T cells may come from the graft donor. The CDR3 runs from the conserved cysteine through the conserved F or W. The order of the fields is V gene, clone size, D gene, J gene, CDR3 protein, CDR3 DNA. The D gene is left open where the match is weak. A clone size is listed for some rows: how often the clone was seen (once, few, many), or a class if it is expanded.

V gene: TRBV19; clone size: .; D gene: TRBD1; J gene: TRBJ2-1; CDR3 protein: CASTRDRGTYNEQFF; CDR3 DNA: TGTGCCAGTACCAGGGACAGGGGAACCTACAATGAGCAGTTCTTC
V gene: TRBV20-1; clone size: few; D gene: TRBD1; J gene: TRBJ2-2; CDR3 protein: CSARTDRKAGELFF; CDR3 DNA: TGCAGTGCTAGAACGGACAGGAAGGCCGGGGAGCTGTTTTTT
V gene: TRBV15; clone size: .; D gene: .; J gene: TRBJ2-5; CDR3 protein: CATSWGRGEQETQYF; CDR3 DNA: TGTGCCACCAGCTGGGGAAGGGGGGAACAAGAGACCCAGTACTTC
V gene: TRBV7-9; clone size: .; D gene: .; J gene: TRBJ2-5; CDR3 protein: CASSFSIETQYF; CDR3 DNA: TGTGCCAGCAGCTTTTCGATCGAGACCCAGTACTTC
V gene: TRBV4-3; clone size: few; D gene: TRBD1; J gene: TRBJ2-7; CDR3 protein: CASSQDQTGTYEQYF; CDR3 DNA: TGCGCCAGCAGCCAAGATCAGACAGGGACCTACGAGCAGTACTTC
V gene: TRBV28; clone size: .; D gene: .; J gene: TRBJ2-5; CDR3 protein: CASSAPQGVETQYF; CDR3 DNA: TGTGCCAGCAGTGCCCCCCAGGGCGTGGAGACCCAGTACTTC
V gene: TRBV25-1; clone size: .; D gene: .; J gene: TRBJ2-1; CDR3 protein: CARLAPPGAYNEQFF; CDR3 DNA: TGTGCCAGGCTAGCTCCTCCGGGAGCCTACAATGAGCAGTTCTTC
V gene: TRBV7-8; clone size: .; D gene: TRBD2; J gene: TRBJ2-7; CDR3 protein: CASSLVLAGGQSEQYF; CDR3 DNA: TGTGCCAGCAGCTTAGTCCTAGCGGGGGGGCAGTCCGAGCAGTACTTC
V gene: TRBV2; clone size: once; D gene: TRBD1; J gene: TRBJ2-7; CDR3 protein: CASSRRQGGYEQYF; CDR3 DNA: TGTGCCAGCAGTAGACGACAGGGCGGTTACGAGCAGTACTTC
V gene: TRBV20-1; clone size: few; D gene: TRBD1; J gene: TRBJ2-7; CDR3 protein: CSARSDRPFYEQYF; CDR3 DNA: TGCAGTGCTAGGTCGGACAGGCCCTTCTACGAGCAGTACTTC
V gene: TRBV7-2; clone size: many; D gene: .; J gene: TRBJ2-4; CDR3 protein: CASSPVGVGFLKNIQYF; CDR3 DNA: TGTGCCAGCAGCCCGGTGGGGGTGGGATTTCTCAAAAACATTCAGTACTTC
V gene: TRBV5-1; clone size: .; D gene: .; J gene: TRBJ1-2; CDR3 protein: CASSWSGTSSNYGYTF; CDR3 DNA: TGCGCCAGCAGCTGGAGTGGGACTTCTTCAAACTATGGCTACACCTTC
V gene: TRBV6-1; clone size: few; D gene: .; J gene: TRBJ2-1; CDR3 protein: CASSDRQGPLLYYNEQFF; CDR3 DNA: TGTGCCAGCAGTGATCGGCAGGGACCCCTCCTTTATTACAATGAGCAGTTCTTC
V gene: TRBV4-2; clone size: .; D gene: .; J gene: TRBJ1-2; CDR3 protein: CASSQDGQGVRYGYTF; CDR3 DNA: TGTGCCAGCAGCCAAGATGGGCAGGGCGTGCGCTATGGCTACACCTTC
V gene: TRBV20-1; clone size: .; D gene: .; J gene: TRBJ2-7; CDR3 protein: CSASSGLISYEQYF; CDR3 DNA: TGCAGTGCTAGTTCGGGGCTAATCTCCTACGAGCAGTACTTC
V gene: TRBV7-9; clone size: .; D gene: .; J gene: TRBJ2-1; CDR3 protein: CASSFSLYEQFF; CDR3 DNA: TGTGCCAGCAGCTTTTCCTTATATGAGCAGTTCTTC
V gene: TRBV10-3; clone size: .; D gene: TRBD1; J gene: TRBJ1-5; CDR3 protein: CAISPRQGSSNQPQHF; CDR3 DNA: TGTGCCATCAGTCCCCGACAGGGGTCTAGCAATCAGCCCCAGCATTTT
V gene: TRBV28; clone size: once; D gene: .; J gene: TRBJ1-3; CDR3 protein: CASSVSLSSRPSGNTIYF; CDR3 DNA: TGTGCCAGCAGCGTCTCTCTCTCGTCAAGACCCTCTGGAAACACCATATATTTT
V gene: TRBV28; clone size: .; D gene: TRBD1; J gene: TRBJ2-7; CDR3 protein: CASREGAAYEQYF; CDR3 DNA: TGTGCCAGCAGAGAGGGGGCCGCCTACGAGCAGTACTTC
V gene: TRBV3-1; clone size: few; D gene: .; J gene: TRBJ1-1; CDR3 protein: CASSQELGTGAFF; CDR3 DNA: TGTGCCAGCAGCCAAGAGTTGGGGACTGGAGCTTTCTTT
V gene: TRBV15; clone size: few; D gene: .; J gene: TRBJ2-7; CDR3 protein: CATSRVEENEQYF; CDR3 DNA: TGTGCCACCAGCAGAGTAGAAGAGAACGAGCAGTACTTC
V gene: TRBV20-1; clone size: few; D gene: .; J gene: TRBJ2-1; CDR3 protein: CSARSPVRGHNEQFF; CDR3 DNA: TGCAGTGCTAGATCCCCTGTCCGGGGGCACAATGAGCAGTTCTTC
V gene: TRBV18; clone size: few; D gene: .; J gene: TRBJ2-7; CDR3 protein: CASSLTVLGYEQYF; CDR3 DNA: TGTGCCAGCTCACTGACAGTCCTGGGATACGAGCAGTACTTC
V gene: TRBV28; clone size: .; D gene: TRBD1; J gene: TRBJ2-3; CDR3 protein: CASATLLGTGATDTQYF; CDR3 DNA: TGTGCCAGCGCCACCCTGCTGGGGACAGGGGCTACAGATACGCAGTATTTT
V gene: TRBV6-5; clone size: .; D gene: TRBD1; J gene: TRBJ1-1; CDR3 protein: CASSYRTGSAFF; CDR3 DNA: TGTGCCAGCAGTTACCGGACAGGGAGCGCTTTCTTT
V gene: TRBV4-3; clone size: few; D gene: .; J gene: TRBJ2-7; CDR3 protein: CASSQDPQGYEQYF; CDR3 DNA: TGCGCCAGCAGCCAAGATCCACAGGGCTACGAGCAGTACTTC
V gene: TRBV5-1; clone size: few; D gene: .; J gene: TRBJ2-1; CDR3 protein: CASSPPRDYYNEQFF; CDR3 DNA: TGCGCCAGCAGCCCGCCCAGGGATTACTACAATGAGCAGTTCTTC
V gene: TRBV20-1; clone size: .; D gene: TRBD2; J gene: TRBJ2-1; CDR3 protein: CSASPLAGRKIYNEQFF; CDR3 DNA: TGCAGTGCTAGCCCCCTAGCGGGGAGGAAGATCTACAATGAGCAGTTCTTC
V gene: TRBV5-1; clone size: many; D gene: TRBD2; J gene: TRBJ2-1; CDR3 protein: CASSSLAGGPNEQFF; CDR3 DNA: TGCGCCAGCAGCTCCCTAGCGGGGGGGCCCAATGAGCAGTTCTTC
V gene: TRBV12-3/TRBV12-4; clone size: .; D gene: .; J gene: TRBJ2-6; CDR3 protein: CASSLGGMSSGANVLTF; CDR3 DNA: TGTGCCAGCAGTTTAGGGGGCATGAGCTCTGGGGCCAACGTCCTGACTTTC
V gene: TRBV27; clone size: few; D gene: TRBD2; J gene: TRBJ2-7; CDR3 protein: CASRSGGTYEQYF; CDR3 DNA: TGTGCCAGCAGAAGCGGGGGAACCTACGAGCAGTACTTC
V gene: TRBV18; clone size: .; D gene: .; J gene: TRBJ2-3; CDR3 protein: CASSPPGPKQYF; CDR3 DNA: TGTGCCAGCTCACCACCAGGGCCCAAGCAGTATTTT
V gene: TRBV4-1; clone size: .; D gene: .; J gene: TRBJ2-1; CDR3 protein: CASSGARFYNEQFF; CDR3 DNA: TGCGCCAGCAGCGGCGCTCGGTTCTACAATGAGCAGTTCTTC
V gene: TRBV2; clone size: few; D gene: .; J gene: TRBJ2-1; CDR3 protein: CASSWTRDRAYNEQFF; CDR3 DNA: TGTGCCAGCAGCTGGACCCGGGATAGAGCCTACAATGAGCAGTTCTTC
V gene: TRBV20-1; clone size: .; D gene: TRBD1; J gene: TRBJ1-4; CDR3 protein: CSARRGQTFNEKLFF; CDR3 DNA: TGCAGTGCTAGAAGGGGACAGACCTTTAATGAAAAACTGTTTTTT
V gene: TRBV28; clone size: .; D gene: TRBD2; J gene: TRBJ2-1; CDR3 protein: CASSGLAGGVEQFF; CDR3 DNA: TGTGCCAGCTCAGGACTAGCGGGGGGCGTTGAGCAGTTCTTC
V gene: TRBV7-9; clone size: .; D gene: .; J gene: TRBJ1-4; CDR3 protein: CASSSGITKVEKLFF; CDR3 DNA: TGTGCCAGCAGCTCCGGGATCACCAAAGTGGAAAAACTGTTTTTT
V gene: TRBV15; clone size: .; D gene: .; J gene: TRBJ2-7; CDR3 protein: CATSRDVGFEQYF; CDR3 DNA: TGTGCCACCAGCAGAGATGTAGGGTTCGAGCAGTACTTC
V gene: TRBV20-1; clone size: few; D gene: .; J gene: TRBJ2-3; CDR3 protein: CSASPGVLTDTQYF; CDR3 DNA: TGCAGTGCTAGTCCAGGGGTATTGACAGATACGCAGTATTTT
V gene: TRBV5-1; clone size: few; D gene: .; J gene: TRBJ2-1; CDR3 protein: CASSPALHNEQFF; CDR3 DNA: TGCGCCAGCAGCCCCGCTCTCCACAATGAGCAGTTCTTC
V gene: TRBV6-5; clone size: few; D gene: .; J gene: TRBJ2-1; CDR3 protein: CASIGESEQFF; CDR3 DNA: TGTGCCAGCATTGGAGAATCTGAGCAGTTCTTC
V gene: TRBV9; clone size: many; D gene: TRBD1; J gene: TRBJ2-1; CDR3 protein: CASSGLTGGAGGEQFF; CDR3 DNA: TGTGCCAGCAGCGGCCTGACAGGGGGGGCCGGGGGTGAGCAGTTCTTC
V gene: TRBV7-2; clone size: .; D gene: .; J gene: TRBJ2-1; CDR3 protein: CASSSFRDEQFF; CDR3 DNA: TGTGCCAGCAGCTCCTTTAGGGACGAGCAGTTCTTC
V gene: TRBV7-9; clone size: .; D gene: .; J gene: TRBJ1-5; CDR3 protein: CASSRAGAYQPQHF; CDR3 DNA: TGTGCCAGCAGCCGGGCGGGGGCATATCAGCCCCAGCATTTT
V gene: TRBV12-3/TRBV12-4; clone size: .; D gene: .; J gene: TRBJ1-5; CDR3 protein: CASSRTPAGNQPQHF; CDR3 DNA: TGTGCCAGCAGTAGGACCCCGGCCGGCAATCAGCCCCAGCATTTT
V gene: TRBV5-1; clone size: .; D gene: .; J gene: TRBJ2-3; CDR3 protein: CASSLVGPVTDTQYF; CDR3 DNA: TGCGCCAGCAGCTTGGTTGGTCCGGTCACAGATACGCAGTATTTT
V gene: TRBV2; clone size: .; D gene: .; J gene: TRBJ2-3; CDR3 protein: CASSQGDTTDTQYF; CDR3 DNA: TGTGCCAGCAGTCAGGGCGACACCACAGATACGCAGTATTTT
V gene: TRBV7-9; clone size: few; D gene: TRBD2; J gene: TRBJ2-2; CDR3 protein: CASRPGLAMSGELFF; CDR3 DNA: TGTGCCAGCAGGCCGGGACTAGCAATGAGCGGGGAGCTGTTTTTT
V gene: TRBV20-1; clone size: few; D gene: .; J gene: TRBJ1-3; CDR3 protein: CSARATGTSGNTIYF; CDR3 DNA: TGCAGTGCTAGAGCCACAGGTACCTCTGGAAACACCATATATTTT
V gene: TRBV7-9; clone size: .; D gene: .; J gene: TRBJ2-1; CDR3 protein: CASSLLVADEQFF; CDR3 DNA: TGTGCCAGCAGCTTACTAGTGGCTGATGAGCAGTTCTTC
V gene: TRBV5-5; clone size: .; D gene: TRBD2; J gene: TRBJ2-2; CDR3 protein: CASSLVVAGFTGELFF; CDR3 DNA: TGTGCCAGCAGCTTGGTGGTAGCGGGGTTCACCGGGGAGCTGTTTTTT
V gene: TRBV5-6; clone size: few; D gene: .; J gene: TRBJ2-2; CDR3 protein: CASSLEANTGELFF; CDR3 DNA: TGTGCCAGCAGCTTAGAGGCGAACACCGGGGAGCTGTTTTTT
V gene: TRBV29-1; clone size: .; D gene: .; J gene: TRBJ1-1; CDR3 protein: CSAIRGAEAFF; CDR3 DNA: TGCAGCGCTATCCGGGGGGCTGAAGCTTTCTTT
V gene: TRBV11-1; clone size: .; D gene: .; J gene: TRBJ2-1; CDR3 protein: CASSRLGYDEQFF; CDR3 DNA: TGTGCCAGCAGCAGGCTAGGGTACGATGAGCAGTTCTTC
V gene: TRBV5-1; clone size: .; D gene: .; J gene: TRBJ2-5; CDR3 protein: CASSHPGDETQYF; CDR3 DNA: TGCGCCAGCAGCCACCCCGGGGATGAGACCCAGTACTTC